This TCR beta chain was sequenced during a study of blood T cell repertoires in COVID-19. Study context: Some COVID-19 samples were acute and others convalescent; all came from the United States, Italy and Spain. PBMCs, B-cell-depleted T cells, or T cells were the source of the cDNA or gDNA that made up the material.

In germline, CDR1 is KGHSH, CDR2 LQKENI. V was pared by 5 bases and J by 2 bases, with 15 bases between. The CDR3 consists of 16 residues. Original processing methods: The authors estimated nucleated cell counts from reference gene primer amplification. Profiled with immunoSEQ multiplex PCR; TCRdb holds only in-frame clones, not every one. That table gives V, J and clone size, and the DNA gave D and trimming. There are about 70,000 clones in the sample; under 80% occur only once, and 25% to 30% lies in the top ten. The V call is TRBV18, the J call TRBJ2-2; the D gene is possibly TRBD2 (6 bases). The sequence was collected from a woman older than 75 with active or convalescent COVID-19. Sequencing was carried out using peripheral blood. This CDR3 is CASSIRAGLNTGELFF. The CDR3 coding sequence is TGTGCCAGCTCAATACGAGCAGGACTAAACACCGGGGAGCTGTTTTTT.